This passage covers 18 T cell receptor beta chains from one sample sequenced in a study of T cells in Graves' hyperthyroidism and ophthalmopathy. Amplification yielded TCR beta CDR3 regions, with RNA transcripts as the source. HTBI primers were employed in a first-round RT-PCR of the TCR CDR3. Each CDR3 protein is one row after TCRdb ran MiXCR on the multiplex PCR reads. In the table there are approximately 600,000 distinct CDR3 sequences, around 21% of which are singletons. The sequenced sample was blood. These TCRs come from a man in his thirties or forties with Graves' ophthalmopathy.

The chain combines TRBV11-2 with TRBJ2-7; 10 bases align to TRBD2. The V and J ends lost 1 base and 2 bases, in that order; junction bases with no gene match: 2. CDR1 and CDR2 (germline): SGHAT, FQNNGV. The CDR3 is 15 residues long. The CDR3 sequence is CASSLALAGAYEQYF. The CDR3 nucleotides are TGTGCCAGCAGCTTAGCGCTAGCGGGAGCCTACGAGCAGTACTTC.

This clonotype was seen only a few times. The chain has TRBV28 and TRBJ2-7; 10 bases map to TRBD1. Germline lookup yields CDR1 MDHEN and CDR2 SYDVKM. This CDR3 contains 14 residues. The trim removed 6 bases at V and 9 bases at J, leaving 11 bases unmatched. CDR3: CASSSRDRGNSQYF. CDR3 DNA sequence: TGTGCCAGCAGCTCGAGGGACAGGGGTAATTCGCAGTACTTC.

This clonotype has at least ten counts. The chain has TRBV30 and TRBJ2-7, with D hard to call. This CDR3 spans 12 amino acids. Germline-derived CDR1 and CDR2 are GTSNPN and SVGIG (reference sequence). Trimming shortened V by 1 base and J by 4 bases, and 8 bases separated the two germline ends. CDR3 coding DNA: TGTGCCTGGAGTGCAGGCCAGTACGAGCAGTACTTC. Its translation is CAWSAGQYEQYF.

This clonotype was found a few times. The CDR3 DNA sequence: TGTGCCACCAGTGACCCCGGACAGGGGGGAGAGACCCAGTACTTC. Its protein product is CATSDPGQGGETQYF. V and J are TRBV24-1 and TRBJ2-5, with 10 bases identical to TRBD1. The CDR3 is 15 amino acids. Unmatched junction bases numbered 5, after V lost 4 bases and J lost 4 bases. Per the germline V gene, CDR1 is KGHDR and CDR2 is SFDVKD.

This clonotype was seen ten or more times. This chain joins TRBV7-2 and TRBJ1-1; no clear D. The germline V gene has CDR1 SGHTA and CDR2 FQGNSA. The CDR3 is 14 amino acids. V lost 1 base and J lost 1, with 7 bases in between. CDR3 loop: CASSLVLRNTEAFF. CDR3 DNA sequence: TGTGCCAGCAGCTTAGTACTCCGGAACACTGAAGCTTTCTTT.

The rearrangement links TRBV6-2 or TRBV6-3 to TRBJ2-7; tentatively, D is TRBD1 (6 bases). Per germline, CDR1 MNHEY and CDR2 SVGEGT. The germline V and J ends were trimmed by 4 bases and 2 bases, with 12 bases remaining between them. The CDR3 is 14 amino acids. The DNA of the CDR3 is TGTGCCAGCAGTTCCCGGGACAACACCTACGAGCAGTACTTC. It translates to CASSSRDNTYEQYF.

The chain has TRBV20-1 and TRBJ1-1; tentatively, D is TRBD1 (6 bases). CDR1 DFQATT and CDR2 SNEGSKA come from the germline V gene (reference sequence). V was cut by 8 bases and J by 4 bases, with 17 bases left in between. CDR3 length: 13 residues. The CDR3: CSTIQGWGTEAFF. The CDR3 nucleotides are TGCAGTACCATACAGGGTTGGGGCACTGAAGCTTTCTTT.

In its sample, this clonotype was seen many times. The rearrangement links TRBV2 to TRBJ2-7; 7 nucleotides align to TRBD1. Germline CDR1 is SNHLY and CDR2 is FYNNEI. The CDR3 spans 12 residues. Losses at the gene ends were 11 bases for V and 1 base for J; bases not matched to a gene: 5. The CDR3 loop is CAARGQSYEQYF. CDR3 DNA sequence: TGTGCCGCTCGGGGACAGTCCTACGAGCAGTACTTC.

The table lists this clonotype with a few counts. The chain links TRBV29-1 to TRBJ2-1, with D unclear. The CDR3 has 16 amino acids. Trimming shortened V by 1 base and J by 0 bases, and 13 bases separated the two germline ends. Germline CDR1 reads SQVTM; CDR2 reads ANQGSEA. The CDR3, as DNA: TGCAGCGTTGAAGGGCCGGTCAAAAGCTCCTACAATGAGCAGTTCTTC. Encoded protein: CSVEGPVKSSYNEQFF.

A remark on this clonotype: This could be a read error, since a much larger clone is one nucleotide away. Because the CDR3 is missing its conserved closing phenylalanine or tryptophan, this is likely a read error. V is TRBV28 and J is TRBJ2-3; maybe TRBD1 (6 bases). V gave up 3 bases and J gave up 4 bases, with 14 bases separating them. This CDR3 region has 15 residues. CDR1 and CDR2 (germline): MDHEN, SYDVKM. CDR3 nucleotides: TGTGCCAGCAGTTTGTACAGGGCTGCGGCAGATACGCAGTATTAT. It encodes CASSLYRAAADTQYY.

The chain employs TRBV4-3 and TRBJ2-1, with 11 bases identical to TRBD2. With 0 bases clipped from V and 7 bases from J, the junction kept 5 bases outside the gene matches. CDR3 length equals 16 residues. Germline CDR1 LGHNA, CDR2 YSLEER. The CDR3 region is CASSQDVAGGYNEQFF. CDR3 nucleotides: TGCGCCAGCAGCCAAGATGTAGCGGGAGGGTATAATGAGCAGTTCTTC.

The chain has TRBV27 and TRBJ2-1; 9 nucleotides line up with TRBD1. Germline V lookup: CDR1 MNHEY, CDR2 SMNVEV (reference sequence). The CDR3 contains 14 residues. The ends lost 2 bases at V and 8 bases at J; junction bases unmatched: 4. The CDR3 sequence: CASSLDRGGDEQFF. In DNA form, the CDR3 reads TGTGCCAGCAGTTTAGACAGGGGGGGCGATGAGCAGTTCTTC.

The V call is TRBV3-1, the J call TRBJ2-3; TRBD2 matches 7 bases. Germline V gene lookup returns CDR1 LGHDT and CDR2 YNNKEL (reference sequence). The CDR3 contains 16 residues. V dropped 3 bases and J dropped 1; count of bases not matched to a gene: 7. CDR3 in amino acids: CASSQEAGQGTDTQYF. The CDR3 coding sequence is TGTGCCAGCAGCCAGGAAGCGGGGCAGGGCACAGATACGCAGTATTTT.

This sequence joins TRBV9 and TRBJ2-1, with D hard to call. The V gene lost 2 bases and the J gene lost 7 bases, with 7 bases spanning the gap. The CDR3 is 12 amino acids. CDR1 and CDR2 from the germline V gene are SGDLS and YYNGEE. Here the CDR3 DNA reads TGTGCCAGCAGCGTTCCCGGTAATGAGCAGTTCTTC. It codes for CASSVPGNEQFF.

The chain employs TRBV27 and TRBJ2-7, with TRBD1 as a possible D gene (7 bases). The CDR3 is 13 amino acids. V lost 5 bases and J lost 8, with 16 bases in between. CDR1 is MNHEY and CDR2 is SMNVEV in the germline V gene (reference sequence). The CDR3 bases are TGTGCCAGCAGTAACTCGCGGGACAGCAAGCAGTACTTC. Protein: CASSNSRDSKQYF.

This chain joins TRBV7-8 and TRBJ2-3, with TRBD2 matching over 10 bases. The CDR3 runs 17 residues. Germline V lookup: CDR1 SGHVS, CDR2 FQNEAQ. Germline trimming cut 3 bases from V and 5 bases from J; bases unmatched to any gene: 11. The CDR3: CASSLSSGSDAEDTQYF. The CDR3 DNA reads as TGTGCCAGCAGCTTGTCTAGCGGGAGTGACGCCGAAGATACGCAGTATTTT.

The rearrangement joins TRBV19 to TRBJ2-5, with TRBD2 matching over 14 bases. Trimming took 3 bases from V and 2 from J; bases not matched to a gene: 17. Germline CDR1 is LNHDA and CDR2 is SQIVND (reference sequence). The CDR3 consists of 21 residues. CDR3 amino acids: CASSMVVSWTSGRSGQETQYF. The CDR3 nucleotides read TGTGCCAGTAGTATGGTGGTTTCGTGGACTAGCGGGAGGAGTGGTCAAGAGACCCAGTACTTC.

This clonotype has a handful of counts. The CDR3, as DNA: TGTGCCAGCAGCTTAGAGTTCAATTCACCCCTCCACTTT. Translated: CASSLEFNSPLHF. This chain links TRBV7-6 with TRBJ1-6; no definite D call. CDR3 length equals 13 residues. Per germline, CDR1 SGHVS and CDR2 FNYEAQ. Trimming took off 1 base at V and 7 bases at J, with 5 bases between the two ends.